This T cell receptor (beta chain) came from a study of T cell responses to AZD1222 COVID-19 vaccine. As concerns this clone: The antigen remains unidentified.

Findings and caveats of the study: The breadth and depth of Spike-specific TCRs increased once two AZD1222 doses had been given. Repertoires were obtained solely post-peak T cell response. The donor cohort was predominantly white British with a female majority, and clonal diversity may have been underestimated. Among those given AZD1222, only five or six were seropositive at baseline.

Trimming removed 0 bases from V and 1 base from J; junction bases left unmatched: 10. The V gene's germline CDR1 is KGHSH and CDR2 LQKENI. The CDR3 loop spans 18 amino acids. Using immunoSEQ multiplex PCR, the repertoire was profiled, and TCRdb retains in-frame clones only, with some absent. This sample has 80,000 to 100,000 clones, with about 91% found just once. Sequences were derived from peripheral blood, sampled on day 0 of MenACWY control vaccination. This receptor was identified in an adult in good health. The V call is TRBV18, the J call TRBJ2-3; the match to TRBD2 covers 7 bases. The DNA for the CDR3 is TGTGCCAGCTCACCACCGCGTGTAGGGAGCGGGGGCACAGATACGCAGTATTTT. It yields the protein CASSPPRVGSGGTDTQYF.